The 18 T cell receptor beta chains given below trace back to one sample, sequenced in a study of blood T cell repertoires in COVID-19 (dated by TCRdb to 2018 to 2020). Preparation of the library involved the immunoSEQ multiplex PCR assay. TCRdb carries this immuneACCESS record with in-frame sequences only. Its versions omit some clonotypes, under half of them owing to an unresolved V gene in the studies checked, with the rest unexplained. Recorded for this sample are 140,000 to 150,000 clones; 88% of them occurred a single time. About 1.7% of the sample is taken by the ten largest. The sequencing input was peripheral blood. These receptors all stem from a woman in her fifties or sixties with acute or convalescent COVID-19.

The chain is built from TRBV28 and TRBJ1-6, with D possibly TRBD1 on 5 matching bases. Germline CDR1 reads MDHEN; CDR2 reads SYDVKM. V lost 9 bases and J 8 bases, leaving 11 bases between the germline ends. CDR3 length: 12 amino acids. Here the CDR3 DNA reads TGTGCCAGTGGGCAGGGTGATTCACCCCTCCACTTT. It yields the protein CASGQGDSPLHF.

V and J are TRBV10-2 and TRBJ1-1; TRBD1 matches at 8 bases. This CDR3 contains 13 residues. CDR1 is WSHSY and CDR2 is SAAADI in the germline V gene. The trim removed 4 bases at V and 4 bases at J, leaving 2 bases unmatched. CDR3 in DNA: TGCGCCAGCAGTGTCGGACAGGGCACTGAAGCTTTCTTT. Residues: CASSVGQGTEAFF.

The chain recombines TRBV5-1 with TRBJ2-2; TRBD2 matches 8 bases. Germline assignment: CDR1 SGHRS and CDR2 YFSETQ. V was clipped by 4 bases and J by 0 bases; unmatched bases: 5. This CDR3 has 16 residues. In nucleotides, the CDR3 is TGCGCCAGCAGCCCCGGGGGGGGTTCGAACACCGGGGAGCTGTTTTTT. Translating gives CASSPGGGSNTGELFF.

This clone occurred once. The chain uses TRBV5-4 and TRBJ1-3; no clear D. The CDR3 runs to 13 residues. Trimming left V 3 bases short and J 0 bases short, with 4 bases between. Germline values: CDR1 SGHNT, CDR2 YYREEE (reference sequence). CDR3 DNA sequence: TGTGCCAGCAGCTCCCGCTCTGGAAACACCATATATTTT. Amino acid sequence: CASSSRSGNTIYF.

This clone was recorded only once. V and J are TRBV7-9 and TRBJ2-1; 12 nucleotides align to TRBD2. The V and J ends lost 0 bases and 9 bases, in that order; junction bases with no gene match: 6. CDR1 and CDR2 (germline): SEHNR, FQNEAQ (reference sequence). CDR3 length: 16 residues. CDR3 nucleotide sequence: TGTGCCAGCAGCTTAGCCCTAGCGGGAGGGCTTAGTGAGCAGTTCTTC. This sequence encodes CASSLALAGGLSEQFF.

The chain carries TRBV5-4 and TRBJ1-3; D is uncertain. V was pared by 6 bases and J by 0 bases, with 10 bases between. Germline V gene data show CDR1 as SGHNT and CDR2 as YYREEE (reference sequence). There are 14 residues in the CDR3. The CDR3 loop reads CASTFRGSGNTIYF. CDR3 nucleotide sequence: TGTGCCAGCACCTTTAGAGGCTCTGGAAACACCATATATTTT. Together with reference TRBV5-4 and TRBJ1-3, the CDR3 gives the full variable domain: ETGVTQSPTHLIKTRGQQVTLRCSSQSGHNTVSWYQQALGQGPQFIFQYYREEENGRGNFPPRFSGLQFPNYSSELNVNALELDDSALYLCASTFRGSGNTIYFGEGSWLTVV.

This chain connects TRBV28 to TRBJ1-4; D remains unclear. Looked up from germline, CDR1 is MDHEN and CDR2 is SYDVKM. The CDR3 spans 16 residues. V shed 7 bases and J shed 7 bases, with 22 bases lying between them. For the CDR3, the DNA is TGTGCCAGCAAACGCCCGGGAGGGAGGACTGGTGAAAAACTGTTTTTT. It translates to CASKRPGGRTGEKLFF.

The chain is built from TRBV3-1 (or the pseudogene TRBV3-2) and TRBJ2-2; the D gene is possibly TRBD1 (6 bases). V lost 0 bases and J 7 bases, leaving 15 bases between the germline ends. Germline-derived CDR1 and CDR2 are LGHDT and YNNKEL (reference sequence). The CDR3 sequence is 16 residues long. This chain's CDR3 is CASSQDAQGYGGELFF. CDR3 sequence (DNA): TGTGCCAGCAGCCAAGATGCCCAGGGGTATGGCGGGGAGCTGTTTTTT.

This sequence joins TRBV15 and TRBJ1-5, with no clear D. The V end lost 0 bases, the J end lost 4 bases, and 10 bases lay between the germline ends. CDR3 length equals 15 residues. Germline CDR1 and CDR2: LNHNV and YYDKDF (reference sequence). CDR3: CATSRDGQANQPQHF. The DNA for the CDR3 is TGTGCCACCAGCAGAGACGGCCAGGCGAATCAGCCCCAGCATTTT.

The chain has TRBV7-8 and TRBJ2-2; D may be TRBD2 (5 bases). CDR1 is SGHVS and CDR2 is FQNEAQ in the germline V gene. This CDR3 comprises 11 residues. The CDR3 DNA follows: TGTGCGGGTATGAGGGTCGGGGAGCTGTTTTTT. Amino acid sequence: CAGMRVGELFF.

The chain couples TRBV19 to TRBJ1-2; a possible D gene is TRBD1 (5 bases). The CDR3 spans 14 residues. Germline lookup yields CDR1 LNHDA and CDR2 SQIVND (reference sequence). Trimming took off 0 bases at V and 4 bases at J, with 9 bases between the two ends. The chain's CDR3 is CASSIEDISYGYTF. CDR3 nucleotides: TGTGCCAGTAGTATAGAGGACATCTCCTATGGCTACACCTTC.

This clone was detected only a few times. The rearrangement links TRBV18 to TRBJ2-5; TRBD2 agrees at 8 bases. Germline V gives CDR1 KGHSH, CDR2 LQKENI. This CDR3 is 16 amino acids long. The trim removed 2 bases at V and 1 base at J, leaving 6 bases unmatched. The CDR3 coding sequence is TGTGCCAGCTCACCAAGGGCGACTAGCGTCCAAGAGACCCAGTACTTC. This encodes CASSPRATSVQETQYF.

In its sample, this clone was seen a few times. The rearrangement links TRBV7-3 to TRBJ1-1; D is undetermined. The V end was cut by 5 bases, the J end by 0 bases, with 16 bases between. The CDR3 spans 16 residues. Germline lookup yields CDR1 SGHTA and CDR2 FQGTGA. CDR3 loop: CASSLSGLAMNTEAFF. The CDR3 bases are TGTGCCAGCAGCCTTTCTGGCTTAGCGATGAACACTGAAGCTTTCTTT.

This chain links TRBV10-1 with TRBJ2-3, with D maybe TRBD1 (5 bases). V was pared by 3 bases and J by 1 base, with 11 bases between. Germline CDR1 and CDR2: WNHNN and SYGVQD (reference sequence). The CDR3 length is 15 residues. The CDR3 region has the DNA TGCGCCAGCAGTGATGGGGCATCCCGCACAGATACGCAGTATTTT. It specifies CASSDGASRTDTQYF.

This chain uses TRBV2 with TRBJ2-1, with TRBD2 matching over 9 bases. Germline V gives CDR1 SNHLY, CDR2 FYNNEI. The CDR3 has 15 amino acids. V lost 3 bases, J lost 4 bases, and 4 bases stayed unmatched. This CDR3 reads CASSDLAGAYNEQFF. CDR3 DNA sequence: TGTGCCAGCAGTGATTTAGCGGGGGCATACAATGAGCAGTTCTTC.

J is TRBJ1-1 and V is TRBV7-9; D is unresolved. The CDR3 covers 18 residues. Trimming took off 2 bases at V and 0 bases at J, with 19 bases between the two ends. CDR1 SEHNR and CDR2 FQNEAQ come from the germline V gene (reference sequence). The CDR3 nucleotides read TGTGCCAGCAGCTTAACGTCGACGTTACGGGGAATGAACACTGAAGCTTTCTTT. This sequence encodes CASSLTSTLRGMNTEAFF.

This chain uses TRBV3-1 (or the pseudogene TRBV3-2) with TRBJ2-7; maybe TRBD2 (5 bases). This CDR3 comprises 16 residues. V was shortened by 0 bases and J by 0 bases, with 12 bases between the two germline ends. Germline-derived CDR1 and CDR2 are LGHDT and YNNKEL (reference sequence). Written as DNA, the CDR3 is TGTGCCAGCAGCCAAGAATTTGGCGGGTTCTCCTACGAGCAGTACTTC. It encodes CASSQEFGGFSYEQYF.

The chain couples TRBV6-6 to TRBJ2-7, with 14 bases identical to TRBD2. The CDR3 runs 15 residues. The germline gives CDR1 MNHNY, CDR2 SVGAGI (reference sequence). The J segment lost 4 bases and the V segment lost 5 bases, leaving 4 bases of the junction unmatched. The CDR3 DNA reads TGTGCCAGCAGTCCGACTAGCGGGAGGGATTACGAGCAGTACTTC. Translating gives CASSPTSGRDYEQYF.